This T cell receptor (beta chain) was identified during a study of blood T cell repertoires in COVID-19. Study information: Acute and convalescent COVID-19 samples came from the United States, Italy and Spain. T cells, B-cell-depleted T cells, or PBMCs provided the cDNA or gDNA that served as material.

The germline V gene has CDR1 SGHRS and CDR2 YFSETQ. This CDR3 region has 16 residues. The J segment lost 5 bases and the V segment lost 0 bases, leaving 7 bases of the junction unmatched. The repertoire was sequenced with immunoSEQ multiplex PCR; TCRdb's copy has only in-frame clones and lacks some. The sample holds some 350,000 clones, approximately 84% seen once. The receptor's source is a woman in her 30s who had recovered from COVID-19. The V gene is TRBV5-1, the J gene TRBJ1-1, with 10 bases lining up with TRBD1. Sequences were obtained from PBMCs or T cells enriched from blood (not recorded which). CDR3: CASSLELGQGGTEAFF. The CDR3 DNA is TGCGCCAGCAGCTTGGAATTAGGACAGGGGGGGACTGAAGCTTTCTTT.